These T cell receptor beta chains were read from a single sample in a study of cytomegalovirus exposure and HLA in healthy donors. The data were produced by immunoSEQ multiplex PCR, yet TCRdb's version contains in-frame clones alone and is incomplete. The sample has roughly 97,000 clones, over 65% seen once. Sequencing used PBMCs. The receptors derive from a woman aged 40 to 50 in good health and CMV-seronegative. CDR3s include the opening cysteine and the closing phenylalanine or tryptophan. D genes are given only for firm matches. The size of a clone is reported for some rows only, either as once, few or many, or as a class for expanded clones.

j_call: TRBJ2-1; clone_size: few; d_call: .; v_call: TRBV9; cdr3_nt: TGTGCCAGCAGCGTAGCAGGGGCTATTTCCTACAATGAGCAGTTCTTC; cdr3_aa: CASSVAGAISYNEQFF
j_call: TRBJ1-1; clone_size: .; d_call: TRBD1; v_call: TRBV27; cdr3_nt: TGTGCCAGCAAGAAATCCCGACAGGGGGCTGGTGTCGCTTTCTTT; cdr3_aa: CASKKSRQGAGVAFF
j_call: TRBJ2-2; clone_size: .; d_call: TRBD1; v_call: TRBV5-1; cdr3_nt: TGCGCCAGCAGCTGGGGGACAGACTGGAACACCGGGGAGCTGTTTTTT; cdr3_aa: CASSWGTDWNTGELFF
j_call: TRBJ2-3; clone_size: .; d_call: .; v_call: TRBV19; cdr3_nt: TGTGCCAGTAGTATAGTCCGCGGGGGCACAGATACGCAGTATTTT; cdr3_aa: CASSIVRGGTDTQYF
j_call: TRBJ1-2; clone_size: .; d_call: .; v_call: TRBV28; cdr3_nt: TGTGCCAGCAGTTCCCAGGGGACGGGATCGGGGGGCTACACCTTC; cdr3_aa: CASSSQGTGSGGYTF
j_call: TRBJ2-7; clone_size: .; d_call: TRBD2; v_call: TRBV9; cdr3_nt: TGTGCCAGCAGCGCAAGAGACCTCGCGGGAGTCGGATCCGAGCAGTACTTC; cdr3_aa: CASSARDLAGVGSEQYF
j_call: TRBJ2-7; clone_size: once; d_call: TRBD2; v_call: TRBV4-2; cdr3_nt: TGTGCCAGCAGCCCCAAGCCACTAGCGTCTATCTACGAGCAGTACTTC; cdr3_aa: CASSPKPLASIYEQYF
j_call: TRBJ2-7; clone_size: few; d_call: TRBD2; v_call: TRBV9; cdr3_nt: TGTGCCAGCAGCGACTCTAGCGGGTTCTACGAGCAGTACTTC; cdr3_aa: CASSDSSGFYEQYF
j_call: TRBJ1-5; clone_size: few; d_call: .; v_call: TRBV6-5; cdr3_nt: TGTGCCAGCAGTTACTCGAGGCGGGGACAGCCCCAGCATTTT; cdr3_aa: CASSYSRRGQPQHF
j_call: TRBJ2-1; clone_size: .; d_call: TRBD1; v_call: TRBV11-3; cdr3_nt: TGTGCCAGCAGCTTAGATGGGACAGGGTACAATGAGCAGTTCTTC; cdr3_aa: CASSLDGTGYNEQFF
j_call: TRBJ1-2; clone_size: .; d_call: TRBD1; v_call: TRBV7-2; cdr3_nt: TGTGCCAGCAGCCCACAGGGGGGGACAGGGTCAGGCTACACCTTC; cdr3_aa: CASSPQGGTGSGYTF
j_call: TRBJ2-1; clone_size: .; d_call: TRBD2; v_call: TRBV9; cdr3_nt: TGTGCCAGCAGCGTAGAAGGCGGGAGGCCTACCTACAATGAGCAGTTCTTC; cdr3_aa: CASSVEGGRPTYNEQFF
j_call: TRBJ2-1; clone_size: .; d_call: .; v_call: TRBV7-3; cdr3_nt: TGTGCCAGCAGCTTACCTAGAAGTAATGAGCAGTTCTTC; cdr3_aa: CASSLPRSNEQFF
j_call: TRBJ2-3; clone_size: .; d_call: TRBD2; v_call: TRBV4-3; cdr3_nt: TGCGCCAGCAGCCAAGATAAACTACTAGCGGGAGTGCATACGCAGTATTTT; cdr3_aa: CASSQDKLLAGVHTQYF
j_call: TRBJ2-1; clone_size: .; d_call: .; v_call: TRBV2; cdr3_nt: TGTGCCAGCAGTCTTGACAGACTCTCCTACAATGAGCAGTTCTTC; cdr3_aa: CASSLDRLSYNEQFF
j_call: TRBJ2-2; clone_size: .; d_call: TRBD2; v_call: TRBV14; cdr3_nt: TGTGCCAGCAGCCAGCCGGGACTAGCGGCGCGAACCGGGGAGCTGTTTTTT; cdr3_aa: CASSQPGLAARTGELFF
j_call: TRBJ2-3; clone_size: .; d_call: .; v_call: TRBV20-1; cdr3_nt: TGCAGTGCTAGAGTTCTGGATACGCAGTATTTT; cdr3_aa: CSARVLDTQYF
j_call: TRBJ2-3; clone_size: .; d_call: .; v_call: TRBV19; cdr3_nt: TGTGCCAGTAGTCCTCATCCGGGACACCCGAGCACAGATACGCAGTATTTT; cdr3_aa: CASSPHPGHPSTDTQYF
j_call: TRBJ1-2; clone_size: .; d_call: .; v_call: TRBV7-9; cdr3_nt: TGTGCCAGCAGCGAAACTCTGGACAGCCTGGGTTATGGCTACACCTTC; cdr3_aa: CASSETLDSLGYGYTF
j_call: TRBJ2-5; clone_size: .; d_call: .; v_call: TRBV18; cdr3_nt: TGTGCCAGCTCACCATTCGGGGACCAAGAGACCCAGTACTTC; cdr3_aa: CASSPFGDQETQYF
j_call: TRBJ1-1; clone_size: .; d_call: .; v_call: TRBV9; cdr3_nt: TGTGCCAGCAGCGTAAGAACCGACAGGTCTGAAGCTTTCTTT; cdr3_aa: CASSVRTDRSEAFF
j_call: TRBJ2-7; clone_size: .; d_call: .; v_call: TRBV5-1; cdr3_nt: TGCGCCAGCAGCACCCAAGGGCAGGGGCGTGGAGAGCAGTACTTC; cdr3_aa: CASSTQGQGRGEQYF
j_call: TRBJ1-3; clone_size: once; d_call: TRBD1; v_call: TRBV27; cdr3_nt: TGTGCCAGCGGCTTACAGGGGGCGTCCGGAAACACCATATATTTT; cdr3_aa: CASGLQGASGNTIYF
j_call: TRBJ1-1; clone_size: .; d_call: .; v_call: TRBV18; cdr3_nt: TGTGCCAGCTCACCACGGGGGCAGGCGGGAGGGCACACTGAAGCTTTCTTT; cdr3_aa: CASSPRGQAGGHTEAFF
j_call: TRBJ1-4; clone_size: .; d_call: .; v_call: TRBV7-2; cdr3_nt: TGTGCCAGCAGCTTAGATGCGGGGTCTAATGAAAAACTGTTTTTT; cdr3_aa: CASSLDAGSNEKLFF
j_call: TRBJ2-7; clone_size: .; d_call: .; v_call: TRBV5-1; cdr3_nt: TGCGCCAGCAGCTTGGGGGACTCTTTTGGGTACGAGCAGTACTTC; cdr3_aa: CASSLGDSFGYEQYF
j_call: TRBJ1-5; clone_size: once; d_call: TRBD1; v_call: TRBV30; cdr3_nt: TGTGCCTGGAGTGGAGGGACAGGAGGGGAGCCCCAGCATTTT; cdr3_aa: CAWSGGTGGEPQHF
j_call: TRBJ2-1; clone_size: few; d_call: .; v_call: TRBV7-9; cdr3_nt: TGTTCCAGCAGCTCACGGGAGAAGAGCTCCTACAATGAGCAGTTCTTC; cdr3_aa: CSSSSREKSSYNEQFF
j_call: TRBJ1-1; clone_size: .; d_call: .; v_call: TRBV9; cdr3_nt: TGTGCCAGCAGCGTAGAGAGTATTTGGGGCGGCACTGAAGCTTTCTTT; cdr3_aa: CASSVESIWGGTEAFF
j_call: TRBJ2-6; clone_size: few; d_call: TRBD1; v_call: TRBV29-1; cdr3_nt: TGCAGCGTTTCGACAGGGGGCTCTGGGGCCAACGTCCTGACTTTC; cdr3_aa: CSVSTGGSGANVLTF
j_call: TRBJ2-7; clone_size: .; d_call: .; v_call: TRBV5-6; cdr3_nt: TGTGCCAGCAGCTTGGGGAGGCTCGACGAGCAGTACTTC; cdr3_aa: CASSLGRLDEQYF
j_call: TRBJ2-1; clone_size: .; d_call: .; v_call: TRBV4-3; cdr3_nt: TGCGCCAGCAGCCAAGATGCAGGCTCCTACAATGAGCAGTTCTTC; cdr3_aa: CASSQDAGSYNEQFF
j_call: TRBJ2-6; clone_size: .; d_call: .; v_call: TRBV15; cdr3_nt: TGTGCCACCAGCACCCCTCGGGGTACTGGGGCCAACGTCCTGACTTTC; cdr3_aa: CATSTPRGTGANVLTF
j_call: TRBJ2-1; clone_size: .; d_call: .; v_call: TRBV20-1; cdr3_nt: TGCAGCGCCTGGATGAGGCTTGAGCAGTTCTTC; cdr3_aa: CSAWMRLEQFF
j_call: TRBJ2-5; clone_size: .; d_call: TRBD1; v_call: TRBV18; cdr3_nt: TGTGCCAGCTCACCCCCGGGACAGGAAGAGACCCAGTACTTC; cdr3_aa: CASSPPGQEETQYF
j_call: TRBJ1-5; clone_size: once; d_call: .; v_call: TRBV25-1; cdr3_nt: TGTGCCAGCAGGGGACACCTCAATCAGCCCCAGCATTTT; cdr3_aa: CASRGHLNQPQHF
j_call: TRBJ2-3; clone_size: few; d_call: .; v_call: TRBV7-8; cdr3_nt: TGTGCCAGCAGCTTAGACGGGAGCACAGATACGCAGTATTTT; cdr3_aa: CASSLDGSTDTQYF